Sequencing of this TCR beta chain was carried out in a study of shared clonotypes between healthy human individuals. The data were produced by immunoSEQ multiplex PCR, yet TCRdb's version contains in-frame clones alone and is incomplete. The data show roughly 2.1 million clones, roughly 91% seen once. CD45RO-negative, CCR7-positively selected cells formed the naive CD8 fraction, excluding terminally differentiated effector memory CD45RA+ cells. The germline V gene has CDR1 SGHVS and CDR2 FNYEAQ. The CDR3 runs 14 residues. Trimming shortened V by 4 bases and J by 5 bases, and 15 bases separated the two germline ends.

The rearrangement joins TRBV7-6 to TRBJ2-7; tentative D call: TRBD2 (7 bases). Sequenced: naive CD8+ T cells from PBMCs. The source is a man younger than 35 in good health. Some clones in this sample may be carry-over from other donors' samples. The CDR3 bases are TGTGCCAGCAGCTACGGCGGGGGCAGGAACGAGCAGTACTTC. Translated: CASSYGGGRNEQYF. Complete variable domain (other parts from reference TRBV7-6 and TRBJ2-7): GAGVSQSPRYKVTKRGQDVALRCDPISGHVSLYWYRQALGQGPEFLTYFNYEAQQDKSGLPNDRFSAERPEGSISTLTIQRTEQRDSAMYRCASSYGGGRNEQYFGPGTRLTVT.